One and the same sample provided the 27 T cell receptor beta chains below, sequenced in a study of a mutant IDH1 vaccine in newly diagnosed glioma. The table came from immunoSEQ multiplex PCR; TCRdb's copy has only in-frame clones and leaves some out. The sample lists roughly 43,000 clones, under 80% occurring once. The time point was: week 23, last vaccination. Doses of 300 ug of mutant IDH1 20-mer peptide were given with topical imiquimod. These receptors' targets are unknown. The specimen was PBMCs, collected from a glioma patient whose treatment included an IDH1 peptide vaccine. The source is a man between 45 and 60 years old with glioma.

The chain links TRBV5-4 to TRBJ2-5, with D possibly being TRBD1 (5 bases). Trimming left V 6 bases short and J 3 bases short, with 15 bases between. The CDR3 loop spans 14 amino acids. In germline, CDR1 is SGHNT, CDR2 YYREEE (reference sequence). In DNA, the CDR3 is TGTGCCAGCACTCTAAACGGCAGGGAAGAGACCCAGTACTTC. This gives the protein CASTLNGREETQYF.

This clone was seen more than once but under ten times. The CDR3 DNA sequence: TGTGCCAGCAGCTTAGGCCTAACAGGCCCCGACTCTGGAAACACCATATATTTT. Protein: CASSLGLTGPDSGNTIYF. The chain has TRBV7-9 and TRBJ1-3; possible D gene TRBD1, 5 bases. The CDR3 contains 18 residues. Germline-derived CDR1 and CDR2 are SEHNR and FQNEAQ (reference sequence). V was trimmed by 1 base and J by 0 bases, leaving 16 bases between them.

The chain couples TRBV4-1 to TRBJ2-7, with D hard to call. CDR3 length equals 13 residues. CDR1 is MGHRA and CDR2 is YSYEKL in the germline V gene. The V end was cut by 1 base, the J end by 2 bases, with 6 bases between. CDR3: CASSQVVAYEQYF. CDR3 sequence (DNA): TGCGCCAGCAGCCAAGTGGTAGCCTACGAGCAGTACTTC.

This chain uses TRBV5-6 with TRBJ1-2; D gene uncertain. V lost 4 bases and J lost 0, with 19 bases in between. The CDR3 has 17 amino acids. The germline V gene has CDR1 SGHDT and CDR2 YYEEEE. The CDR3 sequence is CASSPQDGSVANYGYTF. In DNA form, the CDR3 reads TGTGCCAGCAGCCCCCAAGATGGGAGCGTCGCTAACTATGGCTACACCTTC.

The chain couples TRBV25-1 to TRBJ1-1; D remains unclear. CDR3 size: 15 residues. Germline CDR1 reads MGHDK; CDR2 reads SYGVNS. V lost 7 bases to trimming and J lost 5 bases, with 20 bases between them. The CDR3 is CASKGRWEKGTEAFF. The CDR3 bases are TGTGCCAGCAAGGGCAGATGGGAAAAGGGAACTGAAGCTTTCTTT.

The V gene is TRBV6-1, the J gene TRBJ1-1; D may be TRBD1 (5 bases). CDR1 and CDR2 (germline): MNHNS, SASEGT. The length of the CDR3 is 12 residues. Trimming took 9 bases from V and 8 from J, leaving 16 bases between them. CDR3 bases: TGTGCCAGTGGGAAGGAGGGGTTGGAAGCTTTCTTT. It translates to CASGKEGLEAFF.

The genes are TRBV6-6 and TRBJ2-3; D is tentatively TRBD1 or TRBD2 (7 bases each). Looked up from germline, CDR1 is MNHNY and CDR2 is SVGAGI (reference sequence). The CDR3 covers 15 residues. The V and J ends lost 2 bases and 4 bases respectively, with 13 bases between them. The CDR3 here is CASSYPTGRADTQYF. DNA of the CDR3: TGTGCCAGCAGTTACCCGACAGGGAGGGCAGATACGCAGTATTTT.

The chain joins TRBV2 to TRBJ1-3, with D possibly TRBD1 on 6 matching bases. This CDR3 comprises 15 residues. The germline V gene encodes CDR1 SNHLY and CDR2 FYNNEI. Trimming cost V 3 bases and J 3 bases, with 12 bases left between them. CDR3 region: CASSEAGAIGNTIYF. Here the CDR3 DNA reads TGTGCCAGCAGTGAGGCGGGGGCAATTGGAAACACCATATATTTT.

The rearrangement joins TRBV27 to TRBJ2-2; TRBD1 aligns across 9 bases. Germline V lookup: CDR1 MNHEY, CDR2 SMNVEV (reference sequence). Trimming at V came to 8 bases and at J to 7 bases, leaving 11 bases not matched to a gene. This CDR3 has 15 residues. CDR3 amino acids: CASFIPGQGLGELFF. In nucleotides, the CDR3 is TGTGCCAGCTTCATTCCGGGACAGGGTCTCGGGGAGCTGTTTTTT.

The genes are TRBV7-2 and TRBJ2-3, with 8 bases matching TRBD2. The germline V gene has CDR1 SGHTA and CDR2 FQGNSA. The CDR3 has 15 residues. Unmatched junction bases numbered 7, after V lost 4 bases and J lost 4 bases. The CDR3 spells CASSSSGGLADTQYF. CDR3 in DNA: TGTGCCAGCAGCTCCAGCGGGGGTCTGGCAGATACGCAGTATTTT.

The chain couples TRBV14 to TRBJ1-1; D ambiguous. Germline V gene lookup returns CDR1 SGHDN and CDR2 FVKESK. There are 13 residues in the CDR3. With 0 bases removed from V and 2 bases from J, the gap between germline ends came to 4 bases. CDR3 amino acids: CASSQDQNTEAFF. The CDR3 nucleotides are TGTGCCAGCAGCCAAGATCAAAACACTGAAGCTTTCTTT. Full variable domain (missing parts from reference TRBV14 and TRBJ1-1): EAGVTQFPSHSVIEKGQTVTLRCDPISGHDNLYWYRRVMGKEIKFLLHFVKESKQDESGMPNNRFLAERTGGTYSTLKVQPAELEDSGVYFCASSQDQNTEAFFGQGTRLTVV.

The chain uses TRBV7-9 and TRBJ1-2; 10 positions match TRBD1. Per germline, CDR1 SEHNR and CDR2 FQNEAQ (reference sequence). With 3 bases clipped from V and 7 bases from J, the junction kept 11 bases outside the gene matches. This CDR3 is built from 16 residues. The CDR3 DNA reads TGTGCCAGCAGCTTTATCTCCGGGACAGGGGCGGTTGGCTACACCTTC. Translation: CASSFISGTGAVGYTF.

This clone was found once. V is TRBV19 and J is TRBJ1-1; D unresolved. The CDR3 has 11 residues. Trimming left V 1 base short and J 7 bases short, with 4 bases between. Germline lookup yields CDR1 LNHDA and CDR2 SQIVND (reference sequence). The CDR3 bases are TGTGCCAGTAGTATAGCAGATGAAGCTTTCTTT. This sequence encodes CASSIADEAFF.

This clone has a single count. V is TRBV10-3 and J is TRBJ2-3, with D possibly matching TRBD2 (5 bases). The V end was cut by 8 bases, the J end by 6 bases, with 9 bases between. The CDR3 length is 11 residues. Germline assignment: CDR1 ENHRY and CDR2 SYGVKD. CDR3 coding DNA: TGTGCCATCTCCCCGGGGGATACGCAGTATTTT. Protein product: CAISPGDTQYF.

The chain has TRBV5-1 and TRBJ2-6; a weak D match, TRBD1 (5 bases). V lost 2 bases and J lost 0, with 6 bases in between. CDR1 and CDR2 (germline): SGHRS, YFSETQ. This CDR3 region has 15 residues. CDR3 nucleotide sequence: TGCGCCAGCAGCTTCCAGGGCTCTGGGGCCAACGTCCTGACTTTC. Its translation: CASSFQGSGANVLTF.

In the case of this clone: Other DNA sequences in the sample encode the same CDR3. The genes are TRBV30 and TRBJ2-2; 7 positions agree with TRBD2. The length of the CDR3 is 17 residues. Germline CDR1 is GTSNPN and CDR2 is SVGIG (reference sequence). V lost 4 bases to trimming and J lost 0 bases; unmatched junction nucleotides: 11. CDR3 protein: CAWIIRGGGTNTGELFF. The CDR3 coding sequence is TGTGCCTGGATAATACGCGGCGGGGGAACGAACACCGGGGAGCTGTTTTTT.

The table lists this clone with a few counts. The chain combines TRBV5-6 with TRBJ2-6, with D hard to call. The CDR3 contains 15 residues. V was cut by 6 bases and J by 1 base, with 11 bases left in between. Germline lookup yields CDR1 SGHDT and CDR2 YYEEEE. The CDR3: CASTQLSSGANVLTF. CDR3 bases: TGTGCCAGCACCCAATTAAGTTCTGGGGCCAACGTCCTGACTTTC.

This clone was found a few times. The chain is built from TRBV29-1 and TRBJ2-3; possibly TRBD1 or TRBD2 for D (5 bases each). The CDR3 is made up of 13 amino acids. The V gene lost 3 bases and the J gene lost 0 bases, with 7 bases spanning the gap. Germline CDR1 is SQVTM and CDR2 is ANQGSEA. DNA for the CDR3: TGCAGCGTTGAGAGGGGAAGCACAGATACGCAGTATTTT. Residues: CSVERGSTDTQYF.

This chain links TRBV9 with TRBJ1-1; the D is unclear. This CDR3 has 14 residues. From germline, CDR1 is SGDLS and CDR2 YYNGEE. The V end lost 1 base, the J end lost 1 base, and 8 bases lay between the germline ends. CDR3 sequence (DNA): TGTGCCAGCAGCGTAACCCACTCGAACACTGAAGCTTTCTTT. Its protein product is CASSVTHSNTEAFF. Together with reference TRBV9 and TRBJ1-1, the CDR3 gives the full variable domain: DSGVTQTPKHLITATGQRVTLRCSPRSGDLSVYWYQQSLDQGLQFLIQYYNGEERAKGNILERFSAQQFPDLHSELNLSSLELGDSALYFCASSVTHSNTEAFFGQGTRLTVV.

CDR3 in amino acids: CASSLRTGRTDTQYF. Here the CDR3 DNA reads TGTGCCAGCAGCTTAAGGACAGGGCGCACAGATACGCAGTATTTT. The gene calls are TRBV7-2 and TRBJ2-3, with TRBD1 matching 8 bases. The CDR3 has 15 residues. Germline CDR1 and CDR2: SGHTA and FQGNSA. V shed 2 bases, J shed 1 base, and the junction held 2 bases outside the gene matches. Looking up the rest from reference TRBV7-2 and TRBJ2-3 gives the full variable domain: GAGVSQSPSNKVTEKGKDVELRCDPISGHTALYWYRQSLGQGLEFLIYFQGNSAPDKSGLPSDRFSAERTGGSVSTLTIQRTQQEDSAVYLCASSLRTGRTDTQYFGPGTRLTVL.

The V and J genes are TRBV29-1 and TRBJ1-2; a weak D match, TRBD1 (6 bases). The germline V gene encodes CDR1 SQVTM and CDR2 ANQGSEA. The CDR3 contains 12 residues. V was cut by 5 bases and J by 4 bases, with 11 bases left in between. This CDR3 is CSVLRGAYGYTF. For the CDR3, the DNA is TGCAGCGTTCTCAGGGGAGCCTATGGCTACACCTTC.

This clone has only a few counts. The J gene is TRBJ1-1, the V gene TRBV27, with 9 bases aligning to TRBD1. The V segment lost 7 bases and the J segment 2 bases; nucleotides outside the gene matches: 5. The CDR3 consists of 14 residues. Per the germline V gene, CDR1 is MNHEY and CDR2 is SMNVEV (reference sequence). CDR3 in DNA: TGTGCCAGCACACCGGACAGGGGAAACACTGAAGCTTTCTTT. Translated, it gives CASTPDRGNTEAFF.

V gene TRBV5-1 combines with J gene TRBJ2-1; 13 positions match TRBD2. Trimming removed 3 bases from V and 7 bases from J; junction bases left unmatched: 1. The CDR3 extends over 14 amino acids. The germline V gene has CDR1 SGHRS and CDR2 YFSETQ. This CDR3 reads CASSWTSGGNEQFF. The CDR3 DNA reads TGCGCCAGCAGCTGGACTAGCGGGGGTAATGAGCAGTTCTTC.

DNA for the CDR3: TGTGCCAGCAGCTTAAGTCCAGCCTCTGGAAACACCATATATTTT. Translated: CASSLSPASGNTIYF. The V gene is TRBV7-6, the J gene TRBJ1-3; D ambiguous. The V end lost 2 bases, the J end lost 0 bases, and 8 bases lay between the germline ends. The germline gives CDR1 SGHVS, CDR2 FNYEAQ. This CDR3 has 15 residues.

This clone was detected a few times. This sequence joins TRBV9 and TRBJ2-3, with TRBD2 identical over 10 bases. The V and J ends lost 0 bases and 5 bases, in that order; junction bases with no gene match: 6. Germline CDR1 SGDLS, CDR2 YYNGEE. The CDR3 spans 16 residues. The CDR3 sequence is CASSVAASGGLDTQYF. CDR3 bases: TGTGCCAGCAGCGTAGCGGCTAGCGGGGGATTAGATACGCAGTATTTT.

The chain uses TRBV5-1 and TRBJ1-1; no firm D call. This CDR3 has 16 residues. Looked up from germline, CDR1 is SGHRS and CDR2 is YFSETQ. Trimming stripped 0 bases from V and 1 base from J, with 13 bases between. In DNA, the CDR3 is TGCGCCAGCAGCTTGGCCCCAGTTGAAGGGAACACTGAAGCTTTCTTT. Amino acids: CASSLAPVEGNTEAFF.

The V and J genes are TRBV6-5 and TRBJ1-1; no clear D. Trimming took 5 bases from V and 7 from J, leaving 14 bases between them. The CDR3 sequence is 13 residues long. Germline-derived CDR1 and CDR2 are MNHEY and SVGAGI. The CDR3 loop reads CASSAPEHNEAFF. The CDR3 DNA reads TGTGCCAGCAGTGCGCCGGAGCACAATGAAGCTTTCTTT.